Listed here are 19 T cell receptor beta chains from one sample, sequenced in a study of blood T cell repertoires in COVID-19. TCRdb keeps only in-frame clones here, not all; method: immunoSEQ multiplex PCR. The table records 150,000 to 200,000 clones, more than 90% of them present only once. The sequenced sample was peripheral blood. The receptors shown here come from a man between 60 and 70 years old with active or convalescent COVID-19.

This clone was found a few times. CDR3 protein: CASSPRTDGGELFF. The CDR3 DNA reads TGTGCCAGCTCACCTAGGACAGACGGCGGGGAGCTGTTTTTT. This sequence joins TRBV18 and TRBJ2-2; a weak D match, TRBD1 (6 bases). This CDR3 spans 14 amino acids. V was pared by 3 bases and J by 7 bases, with 12 bases between. In germline, CDR1 is KGHSH, CDR2 LQKENI.

The J gene is TRBJ1-1, the V gene TRBV27; TRBD1 aligns across 7 bases. This CDR3 has 13 residues. The germline V gene has CDR1 MNHEY and CDR2 SMNVEV (reference sequence). Losses at the gene ends were 2 bases for V and 6 bases for J; bases not matched to a gene: 3. The CDR3 sequence is CASSLGGTAEAFF. CDR3 bases: TGTGCCAGCAGTTTAGGGGGGACAGCTGAAGCTTTCTTT.

The sample holds a few counts of this clone. The genes are TRBV3-1 (or the pseudogene TRBV3-2) and TRBJ1-1; D gene uncertain. Germline CDR1 reads LGHDT; CDR2 reads YNNKEL (reference sequence). V lost 2 bases, J lost 6 bases, and 4 bases lay in between. The CDR3 runs 11 residues. The CDR3 DNA is TGTGCCAGCAGCCAATCGGCTGAAGCTTTCTTT. Its protein product is CASSQSAEAFF.

The chain joins TRBV19 to TRBJ1-5, with TRBD1 identical over 7 bases. The germline V gene encodes CDR1 LNHDA and CDR2 SQIVND (reference sequence). V lost 6 bases and J lost 6; bases outside the gene matches: 11. This CDR3 region has 15 residues. CDR3 DNA sequence: TGTGCCAGTAGCCCCGACAGGGCGGGGAGTCAGCCCCAGCATTTT. Translated: CASSPDRAGSQPQHF.

The CDR3 DNA is TGCGCCAGCAGCTTGGGACACGGGGTCGGCGACGCTTTCTTT. This encodes CASSLGHGVGDAFF. This chain uses TRBV5-1 with TRBJ1-1; D uncertain. V was clipped by 0 bases and J by 11 bases, with 17 bases between them. Germline-derived CDR1 and CDR2 are SGHRS and YFSETQ. This CDR3 region has 14 residues.

The chain has TRBV18 and TRBJ1-4; tentatively, D is TRBD1 (5 bases). The germline V gene encodes CDR1 KGHSH and CDR2 LQKENI. This CDR3 has 18 residues. Trimming took 1 base from V and 0 from J, leaving 15 bases between them. CDR3 sequence (DNA): TGTGCCAGCTCACCACTTGCCAGGGATTTCGCAACTAATGAAAAACTGTTTTTT. As protein: CASSPLARDFATNEKLFF.

The CDR3 coding sequence is TGTGCCAGCAGTGAACTCGGGGGGGCCTCAGAGACCCAGTACTTC. Translation gives CASSELGGASETQYF. This rearrangement joins TRBV6-1 to TRBJ2-5, with 8 bases aligning to TRBD2. The CDR3 is 15 amino acids. V trimming: 2 bases; J trimming: 4 bases; junction bases outside the gene matches: 6. The germline CDR1 and CDR2 sequences are MNHNS and SASEGT.

The chain couples TRBV27 to TRBJ1-2; 9 bases are a match to TRBD1. In germline, CDR1 is MNHEY, CDR2 SMNVEV (reference sequence). The CDR3 has 16 residues. V lost 6 bases to trimming and J lost 5 bases; unmatched junction nucleotides: 13. The CDR3 sequence is CASSPYTGGLGYGYTF. DNA for the CDR3: TGTGCCAGCAGCCCCTATACAGGGGGCTTAGGGTATGGCTACACCTTC.

V usage is TRBV10-1 and J usage is TRBJ2-7, with D perhaps TRBD1 (6 bases). CDR3 length: 15 residues. Germline V CDR1 and CDR2: WNHNN, SYGVQD (reference sequence). V lost 4 bases, J lost 0 bases, and 13 bases lay in between. In DNA, the CDR3 is TGCGCCAGCAGTGGACACAGGGAGAGCTCCTACGAGCAGTACTTC. It specifies CASSGHRESSYEQYF.

The V gene is TRBV6-5, the J gene TRBJ1-2, with D uncertain. The V end was cut by 7 bases, the J end by 2 bases, with 5 bases between. The CDR3 extends over 11 amino acids. Per the germline V gene, CDR1 is MNHEY and CDR2 is SVGAGI. CDR3 amino acids: CASTRNYGYTF. CDR3 bases: TGTGCCAGCACACGGAACTATGGCTACACCTTC.

This chain links TRBV28 with TRBJ1-2, with D perhaps TRBD1 (5 bases). The length of the CDR3 is 14 residues. Germline CDR1 MDHEN, CDR2 SYDVKM. The ends were cut back, 6 bases at V and 1 base at J, with 12 bases in the middle. In nucleotides, the CDR3 is TGTGCCAGCAGACCCACGGGGGTTAACTATGGCTACACCTTC. Translated, it gives CASRPTGVNYGYTF.

The chain joins TRBV6-5 to TRBJ1-2, with TRBD1 matching over 8 bases. CDR3 size: 13 residues. CDR1 is MNHEY and CDR2 is SVGAGI in the germline V gene. V shed 5 bases and J 8 bases; nucleotides not matched to a gene: 7. CDR3 region: CASSTDREGGYTF. The CDR3 DNA follows: TGTGCCAGCAGTACGGACAGGGAGGGCGGCTACACCTTC.

This chain connects TRBV27 to TRBJ1-2; the match to TRBD1 covers 8 bases. V dropped 5 bases and J dropped 8; count of bases not matched to a gene: 7. The CDR3 consists of 13 residues. The germline gives CDR1 MNHEY, CDR2 SMNVEV (reference sequence). CDR3 in amino acids: CASSPDRGNGYTF. CDR3 nucleotide sequence: TGTGCCAGCAGTCCCGACAGGGGCAACGGCTACACCTTC.

The chain links TRBV4-1 to TRBJ1-3; D unresolved. The CDR3 totals 16 residues. Germline CDR1 reads MGHRA; CDR2 reads YSYEKL. Trimming took off 0 bases at V and 3 bases at J, with 12 bases between the two ends. The CDR3 DNA reads TGCGCCAGCAGCCAAGATAACAGAGAACGTGGAAACACCATATATTTT. Translating it yields CASSQDNRERGNTIYF.

V gene TRBV6-5 combines with J gene TRBJ1-2; no clear D gene. V lost 0 bases to trimming and J lost 1 base, with 9 bases between them. Germline V lookup: CDR1 MNHEY, CDR2 SVGAGI. CDR3 length: 15 residues. Here the CDR3 reads CASSYSPGDNYGYTF. CDR3 in DNA: TGTGCCAGCAGTTACTCGCCCGGGGATAACTATGGCTACACCTTC.

Here the CDR3 reads CASSFTENTEAFF. As DNA, the CDR3 is TGTGCCAGTAGTTTTACAGAGAACACTGAAGCTTTCTTT. This chain joins TRBV19 and TRBJ1-1; D unclear. The germline V gene has CDR1 LNHDA and CDR2 SQIVND (reference sequence). The CDR3 extends over 13 amino acids. Deletions cut 5 bases from V and 1 base from J, with 8 bases between.

The J gene is TRBJ1-2, the V gene TRBV6-5; D might be TRBD1 (6 bases). V was cut by 4 bases and J by 4 bases, with 16 bases left in between. In germline, CDR1 is MNHEY, CDR2 SVGAGI. CDR3 length equals 15 residues. This chain's CDR3 is CASSFNRERAYGYTF. CDR3 nucleotide sequence: TGTGCCAGCAGTTTCAACAGGGAAAGGGCCTATGGCTACACCTTC.

This chain uses TRBV2 with TRBJ1-1, with D maybe TRBD1 (6 bases). There are 13 residues in the CDR3. The germline CDR1 and CDR2 sequences are SNHLY and FYNNEI. V lost 6 bases and J 3 bases, leaving 11 bases between the germline ends. The CDR3 protein is CASRSQGYTEAFF. CDR3 sequence (DNA): TGTGCCAGCAGGTCCCAGGGGTACACTGAAGCTTTCTTT.

The chain carries TRBV7-9 and TRBJ1-2; D remains unclear. The length of the CDR3 is 15 residues. Germline V lookup: CDR1 SEHNR, CDR2 FQNEAQ (reference sequence). Trimming left V 0 bases short and J 6 bases short, with 14 bases between. The CDR3 loop is CASSLAGGRGDGYTF. The CDR3, as DNA: TGTGCCAGCAGCTTAGCGGGAGGGAGAGGTGATGGCTACACCTTC.